This TCR beta chain was found in a study of blood T cell repertoires in COVID-19. Study at large: Researchers got acute and convalescent COVID-19 samples from the United States, Italy and Spain.

Profiling relied on immunoSEQ multiplex PCR, and the TCRdb table lists in-frame clones only, not all of them. The table shows just under 250,000 clones, with around 89% occurring only once. The study drew participants aged about 18 to 95 years from fewer than 30 US areas. V lost 6 bases to trimming and J lost 4 bases; unmatched junction nucleotides: 8. CDR1 and CDR2 from the germline V gene are KGHDR and SFDVKD. CDR3 size: 16 residues. The V and J genes are TRBV24-1 and TRBJ2-2; 9 positions agree with TRBD2. This receptor was identified in a woman younger than 45 who had recovered from COVID-19. Source material: PBMCs or T cells enriched from blood (not recorded which). CDR3 protein: CATSPLAGWGTGELFF. In DNA form, the CDR3 reads TGTGCCACCAGTCCGCTAGCGGGATGGGGCACCGGGGAGCTGTTTTTT.